These T cell receptor beta chains were read from a single sample in a study of cytomegalovirus exposure and HLA in healthy donors. Data came from immunoSEQ multiplex PCR; TCRdb stores just in-frame clones and leaves some out. The sample lists 110,000 or so clones, more than 75% occurring once. Specimen: PBMCs. Every receptor here comes from a woman aged 40 to 50 in good health and CMV-seropositive. Each CDR3 is given with its conserved first and last residue. D genes are given only for firm matches. Not every row has a clone size; where given, it reads once, few, many or a size class.

v_gene	abundance	d_gene	j_gene	CDR3nt	CDR3aa
TRBV7-2	NA	NA	TRBJ2-1	TGTGCCAGCCGCGGGGAGTTCTACAATGAGCAGTTCTTC	CASRGEFYNEQFF
TRBV7-6	few	NA	TRBJ1-2	TGTGCCAGCAGCCGTGACAGGCTTAATGGCTACACCTTC	CASSRDRLNGYTF
TRBV20-1	few	NA	TRBJ2-7	TGCAGTGCCACGCAGATCTACGAGCAGTACTTC	CSATQIYEQYF
TRBV6-5	NA	TRBD2	TRBJ2-1	TGTGCCAGCAGTTACCGACTAGCCGGTGAGCAGTTCTTC	CASSYRLAGEQFF
TRBV7-7	NA	NA	TRBJ1-1	TGTGCTAGCAGCTCCGGAGCGAACACTGAAGCTTTCTTT	CASSSGANTEAFF
TRBV30	NA	NA	TRBJ1-2	TGTGCCGGAACAGCGGGGATCAACTATGGCTACACCTTC	CAGTAGINYGYTF
TRBV11-2	once	TRBD1	TRBJ2-7	TGTGCCAGCAGCCAGGACAGGGAGCGTGGGCAGTACTTC	CASSQDRERGQYF
TRBV11-3	NA	TRBD1	TRBJ2-7	TGTGCCAGTCTCGGGTGGTTGACAGGGATCGAGCAGTACTTC	CASLGWLTGIEQYF
TRBV14	NA	NA	TRBJ2-1	TGTGCCAGCAGCCCTTTCCCACAAGACTTCAATGAGCAGTTCTTC	CASSPFPQDFNEQFF
TRBV7-3	NA	NA	TRBJ1-1	TGTGCCAGCAGCTTAGTAGAGGGCAGTAACACTGAAGCTTTCTTT	CASSLVEGSNTEAFF
TRBV6-6	NA	TRBD1	TRBJ1-4	TGTGCCAGCACTACAGGGGGTACAACTAATGAAAAACTGTTTTTT	CASTTGGTTNEKLFF
TRBV5-1	NA	TRBD1	TRBJ1-3	TGCGCCAGCAGCCTCAATGGACAGGGGCTAAACACCATATATTTT	CASSLNGQGLNTIYF
TRBV2	NA	NA	TRBJ2-5	TGTGCCAGCAATCCCCACGGGGGGCGGCAAGAGACCCAGTACTTC	CASNPHGGRQETQYF
TRBV7-9	NA	NA	TRBJ1-1	TGTGCCAGCAGCTTAGGGGGGCTGAACACTGAAGCTTTCTTT	CASSLGGLNTEAFF
TRBV6-1	few	TRBD1	TRBJ2-7	TGTGCCAGCAGTGAAGGGACAGGGGAGTACTTC	CASSEGTGEYF
TRBV9	few	NA	TRBJ2-3	TGTGCCAGCAGCGTCGACAGCCCAGATACGCAGTATTTT	CASSVDSPDTQYF
TRBV5-1	NA	NA	TRBJ1-1	TGCGCCAGCAGCTTTGAAGGACAGATGAACACTGAAGCTTTCTTT	CASSFEGQMNTEAFF
TRBV18	NA	TRBD1	TRBJ1-2	TGTGCCAGCTCACCAGACGGGGACAGGGGCTACACCTTC	CASSPDGDRGYTF
TRBV30	NA	TRBD1	TRBJ2-4	TGTGCCTGGAGCAGGACAGGGGGCACCAGGGCCAAAAACATTCAGTACTTC	CAWSRTGGTRAKNIQYF
TRBV4-1	once	TRBD2	TRBJ2-1	TGCGCCAGCAGCACCCCTACTAGCGGGGGTTACAATGAGCAGTTCTTC	CASSTPTSGGYNEQFF
TRBV9	NA	NA	TRBJ2-1	TGTGCCAGCAGCCCCGGGCTTCGGGGATACAATGAGCAGTTCTTC	CASSPGLRGYNEQFF
TRBV14	NA	NA	TRBJ2-3	TGTGCCAGCAGCCTATATACAGGCTCTAGCACAGATACGCAGTATTTT	CASSLYTGSSTDTQYF
TRBV30	few	NA	TRBJ1-3	TGTGCCTGGGCTCAGGGGGGAAACACCATATATTTT	CAWAQGGNTIYF
TRBV5-1	few	TRBD2	TRBJ2-7	TGCGCCAGCAGCTTCGGACTAGACTCCTACGAGCAGTACTTC	CASSFGLDSYEQYF
TRBV9	NA	TRBD1	TRBJ2-2	TGTGCCAGCAGCGCAGGGACAGCGAACACCGGGGAGCTGTTTTTT	CASSAGTANTGELFF
TRBV7-9	NA	NA	TRBJ1-2	TGTGCCAGCAGCTTACACAGGAACTATGGCTACACCTTC	CASSLHRNYGYTF
TRBV30	few	TRBD1	TRBJ2-1	TGTGCCTGGAGTGGAGACAGGGGTTACAATGAGCAGTTCTTC	CAWSGDRGYNEQFF
TRBV5-1	NA	NA	TRBJ2-3	TGCGCCAGCAGCTTGTCCGGAGGCGCGACAGATACGCAGTATTTT	CASSLSGGATDTQYF
TRBV10-3	few	TRBD2	TRBJ2-5	TGTGCCATCAGTGAGCGGGGGGGAATGGAGACCCAGTACTTC	CAISERGGMETQYF
TRBV6-4	NA	NA	TRBJ1-6	TGTGCCAGCAGCGATTATGGGGGCCTTGATAATTCACCCCTCCACTTT	CASSDYGGLDNSPLHF
TRBV7-9	NA	TRBD1	TRBJ1-2	TGTGCCAGCAGCCGGCGGACAGGGCAAAACTATGGCTACACCTTC	CASSRRTGQNYGYTF
TRBV6-1	NA	TRBD1	TRBJ1-1	TGTGCCAGCAGTGAACCTCCCGGACAGGGTGGGGGAGCTTTCTTT	CASSEPPGQGGGAFF
TRBV2	few	TRBD1	TRBJ2-7	TGTGCCAGCAGAGCCAGGGGGCTGGTATCCTACGAGCAGTACTTC	CASRARGLVSYEQYF
TRBV5-1	once	NA	TRBJ1-2	TGCGCCAGCTCCCGGGGGGACTCTAACTATGGCTACACCTTC	CASSRGDSNYGYTF
TRBV12-5	NA	NA	TRBJ1-4	TGTGCTAGTGGTTCGATATCAGGAGGCGAGGCCTCTTTT	CASGSISGGEASF
TRBV7-9	NA	NA	TRBJ1-4	TGTGCCAGCAGCCAGAGGTACGAAAAACTGTTTTTT	CASSQRYEKLFF
TRBV30	NA	NA	TRBJ1-4	TGTGCCTGGAGTGGATGGGGGCTTAATGAAAAACTGTTTTTT	CAWSGWGLNEKLFF
TRBV30	few	TRBD2	TRBJ2-3	TGTGCCTGGGCTCTAGCGGGGGGGTGGGATACGCAGTATTTT	CAWALAGGWDTQYF
TRBV29-1	NA	TRBD1	TRBJ1-5	TGCAGCGCCCGGACAGGGGACAATCAGCCCCAGCATTTT	CSARTGDNQPQHF
TRBV7-9	NA	TRBD2	TRBJ2-4	TGTTCCAGCAGCTCCCAAGAGCCGGGGAGGGAGGACATTCAGTACTTC	CSSSSQEPGREDIQYF
TRBV19	NA	NA	TRBJ1-3	TGTGCCAGTACAATCGGCGGCTCTGGAAACACCATATATTTT	CASTIGGSGNTIYF
TRBV5-4	NA	TRBD1	TRBJ1-2	TGTGCCAGCAGCTCGGGCGGGGGCGGGACAGGGGGACAGGGCTACACCTTC	CASSSGGGGTGGQGYTF